The 4 T cell receptor beta chains given below trace back to one sample, sequenced in a study of shared clonotypes between healthy human individuals. Sequencing was performed with immunoSEQ multiplex PCR; in TCRdb, only in-frame clones are kept and a portion is missing. Of more than 400,000 clones listed, almost 80% were seen once; the top ten hold about 12%. Sequenced sample: PBMCs. The receptors here all came from a woman aged 40-49 years in good health. Some clones in this sample may be carry-over from other donors' samples.

The J gene is TRBJ2-4, the V gene TRBV28; 8 bases fit TRBD2. Germline lookup yields CDR1 MDHEN and CDR2 SYDVKM. The CDR3 has 14 amino acids. Unmatched junction bases numbered 8, after V lost 7 bases and J lost 6 bases. CDR3 protein: CASNTPGGGNIQYF. The CDR3 bases are TGTGCCAGCAACACACCCGGGGGGGGAAACATTCAGTACTTC.

The rearrangement links TRBV30 to TRBJ1-4, with TRBD1 matching over 9 bases. CDR1 is GTSNPN and CDR2 is SVGIG in the germline V gene (reference sequence). J was trimmed by 6 bases and V by 8 bases; bases with no gene match: 7. This CDR3 region has 13 residues. The CDR3 DNA reads TGTGCCATACAGGGGGCATTGGATGAAAAACTGTTTTTT. The encoded protein is CAIQGALDEKLFF.

The chain joins TRBV10-3 to TRBJ2-1; no reliable D call. V was trimmed by 3 bases and J by 1 base, leaving 4 bases between them. The CDR3 runs 13 residues. CDR1 ENHRY and CDR2 SYGVKD come from the germline V gene. The CDR3 spells CAISDYSYNEQFF. The CDR3 DNA reads TGTGCCATCAGTGACTATTCCTACAATGAGCAGTTCTTC.

V gene TRBV28 combines with J gene TRBJ2-7; tentative D call: TRBD2 (5 bases). The V end was cut by 2 bases, the J end by 3 bases, with 14 bases between. This CDR3 spans 15 amino acids. Germline V CDR1 and CDR2: MDHEN, SYDVKM. The CDR3 sequence: CASSLQRWENYEQYF. CDR3 coding DNA: TGTGCCAGCAGTTTACAAAGGTGGGAGAACTACGAGCAGTACTTC.